The rows below give T cell receptor beta chains drawn from one sample of a study of vaccination and CD4 T cells after COVID-19. The antigens for these receptors are not known. MiXCR, applied by TCRdb to the PCR reads, yields one record per CDR3 protein. The sample yields thousands of distinct CDR3 sequences, about 65% seen once. The sequenced sample was CD4+ T cells from blood, cultured in vitro, obtained before SARS-CoV-2 vaccination. The receptors were sampled from a human donor who had recovered from COVID-19. Each CDR3 is given without its conserved first and last residue. The order of the fields is clone size, D gene, V gene, CDR3 protein. The D gene is left open where the match is weak. The size field is filled for only some rows; it gives once, few, many or a size class.

once	NA	TRBV14	ASSPRLQGYGYT
NA	NA	TRBV7-2	ASSLGRGVQETQY
few	NA	TRBV7-3	ASSPLRSPLGAGNTIY
few	NA	TRBV5-1	ASSLSSGVLYGYT
few	TRBD2	TRBV12-3/TRBV12-4	ASSLGLEQF
few	NA	TRBV6-2/TRBV6-3	ASRVSGQETQY
few	NA	TRBV19	ASSRTSTGPMNTGELF
NA	TRBD1	TRBV28	ASSYPQGWNGYT
once	NA	TRBV6-1	ASVKQGRVYGYT
NA	TRBD2	TRBV7-2	ASSRSGSRTDTQY
NA	TRBD1	TRBV2	ASSEAQDRAQPQH
NA	NA	TRBV28	ASSRPTGVSQY
NA	NA	TRBV6-1	ASSEVRGGNQPQH
large	TRBD1	TRBV7-9	ASTLTGAGANVLT
NA	NA	TRBV24-1	ATSDGGLSNQPQH
NA	TRBD2	TRBV20-1	SARRTSGPSYEQY